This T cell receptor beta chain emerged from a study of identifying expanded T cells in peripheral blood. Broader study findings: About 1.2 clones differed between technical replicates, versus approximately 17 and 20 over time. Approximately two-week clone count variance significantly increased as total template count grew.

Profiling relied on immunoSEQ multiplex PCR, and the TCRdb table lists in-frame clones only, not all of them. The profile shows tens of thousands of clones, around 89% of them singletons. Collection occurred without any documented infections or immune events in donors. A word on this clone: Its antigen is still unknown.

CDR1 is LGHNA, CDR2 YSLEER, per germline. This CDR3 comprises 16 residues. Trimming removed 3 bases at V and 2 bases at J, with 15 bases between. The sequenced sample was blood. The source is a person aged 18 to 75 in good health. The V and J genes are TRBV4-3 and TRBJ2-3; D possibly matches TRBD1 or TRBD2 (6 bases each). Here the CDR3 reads CASSQQTGADTDTQYF. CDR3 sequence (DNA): TGCGCCAGCAGCCAGCAGACGGGGGCCGACACAGATACGCAGTATTTT.